The present entry profiles one T cell receptor beta chain with its context. Its antigen is still unknown. A split of CD4+ cells into CD45RA+ naive and CD45RA-negative memory subsets was performed. These data belong to a study of shared clonotypes between healthy human individuals. The V end lost 5 bases, the J end lost 4 bases, and 14 bases lay between the germline ends. The CDR3 is 14 amino acids. CDR1 SGHTA and CDR2 FQGNSA come from the germline V gene. Sequencing used immunoSEQ multiplex PCR; TCRdb keeps in-frame clones, though not all of them. This sample carries about 1,500,000 clones, 96% of them seen once, and the ten largest clones take approximately 1.1%. Study results and caveats: Collection of samples was limited to blood; tissue repertoires likely differ. When compared with the clonotypes that were shared by all four sorted-subset donors, the non-shared clonotypes turned out to have lower generation probabilities.

The sequenced material came from naive CD4+ T cells sorted from blood. As for subset: CD45RA+ positively selected. The chain uses TRBV7-2 and TRBJ1-1; the D gene is possibly TRBD1 (6 bases). The sequence derives from a man aged 25-45 years in good health. The CDR3 nucleotides are TGTGCCAGCAGCCCAGGGGAGTTGGGCACTGAAGCTTTCTTT. Residues: CASSPGELGTEAFF.